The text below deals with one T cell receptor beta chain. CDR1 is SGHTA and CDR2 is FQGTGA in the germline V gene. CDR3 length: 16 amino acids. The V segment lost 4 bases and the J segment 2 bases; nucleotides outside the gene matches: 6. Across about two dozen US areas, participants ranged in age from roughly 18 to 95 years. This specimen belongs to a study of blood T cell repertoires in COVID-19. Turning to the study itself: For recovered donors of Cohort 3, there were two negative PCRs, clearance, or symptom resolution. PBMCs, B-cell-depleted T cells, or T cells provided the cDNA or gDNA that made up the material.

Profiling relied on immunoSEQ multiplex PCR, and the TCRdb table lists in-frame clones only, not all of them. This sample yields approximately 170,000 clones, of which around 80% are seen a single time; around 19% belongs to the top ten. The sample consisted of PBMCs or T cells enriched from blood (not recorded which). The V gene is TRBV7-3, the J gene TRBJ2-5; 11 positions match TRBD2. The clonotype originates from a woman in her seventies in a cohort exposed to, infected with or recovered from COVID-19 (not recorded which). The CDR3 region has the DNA TGTGCCAGCAGCTCCCCCCTAGCGGGAGGACAAGAGACCCAGTACTTC. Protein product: CASSSPLAGGQETQYF.